These 26 T cell receptor beta chains were sequenced from one sample in a study of glioma-infiltrating T cells after dendritic cell vaccination. The table came from immunoSEQ multiplex PCR; TCRdb's copy has only in-frame clones and leaves some out. The data contain roughly 60,000 clones, more than 75% of them singletons. As to time point: after dendritic cell vaccination, including at tumor progression/relapse. The specimen was blood, collected after dendritic cell vaccination. Receptor source: a human donor with glioblastoma.

The CDR3 bases are TGTGCCAGCAGCGTAGCACCGGGGGGGCTGTACGAGCAGTACTTC. As protein: CASSVAPGGLYEQYF. This rearrangement joins TRBV9 to TRBJ2-7, with 8 bases lining up with TRBD2. Germline loops: CDR1 SGDLS, CDR2 YYNGEE. This CDR3 has 15 residues. V trimming: 0 bases; J trimming: 4 bases; junction bases outside the gene matches: 6. The full variable domain, rest sourced from reference TRBV9 and TRBJ2-7, is DSGVTQTPKHLITATGQRVTLRCSPRSGDLSVYWYQQSLDQGLQFLIQYYNGEERAKGNILERFSAQQFPDLHSELNLSSLELGDSALYFCASSVAPGGLYEQYFGPGTRLTVT.

The chain is built from TRBV11-2 and TRBJ1-2, with D tentatively TRBD1 (5 bases). With 4 bases removed from V and 1 base from J, the gap between germline ends came to 10 bases. Germline CDR1 and CDR2: SGHAT and FQNNGV. This CDR3 contains 14 residues. Here the CDR3 DNA reads TGTGCCAGCAGCTCCGGACACCTTAACTATGGCTACACCTTC. Translation gives CASSSGHLNYGYTF.

The chain employs TRBV6-5 and TRBJ2-5; tentative D call: TRBD1 (6 bases). The V end was cut by 7 bases, the J end by 4 bases, with 13 bases between. The CDR3 spans 13 residues. Germline V gives CDR1 MNHEY, CDR2 SVGAGI. The DNA for the CDR3 is TGTGCCAGCATTCCACTGGGGGCAGAGACCCAGTACTTC. It encodes CASIPLGAETQYF.

This sequence joins TRBV2 and TRBJ1-5; 7 nucleotides line up with TRBD1. CDR1 is SNHLY, CDR2 FYNNEI, per germline. Trimming cost V 4 bases and J 3 bases; bases outside gene matches: 6. The CDR3 is 15 amino acids. The CDR3 DNA reads TGTGCCAGCAGTGCGGACAGGAACGTCAATCAGCCCCAGCATTTT. Its protein product is CASSADRNVNQPQHF.

In DNA form, the CDR3 reads TGTGCCAGCAGCCGGAGAACCGGGACAGGGCCACCGAGCGGGGAGACCCAGTACTTC. Residues: CASSRRTGTGPPSGETQYF. V gene TRBV13 combines with J gene TRBJ2-5; 9 bases are a match to TRBD1. Germline CDR1 is PRHDT and CDR2 is FYEKMQ (reference sequence). The CDR3 is 19 residues long. Unmatched junction bases numbered 21, after V lost 5 bases and J lost 5 bases.

The chain carries TRBV11-2 and TRBJ2-3; 10 nucleotides match TRBD2. V lost 5 bases to trimming and J lost 2 bases; unmatched junction nucleotides: 7. The CDR3 is 16 amino acids. Germline-derived CDR1 and CDR2 are SGHAT and FQNNGV. CDR3: CASSGGSGGITDTQYF. The DNA for the CDR3 is TGTGCCAGCAGCGGGGGTAGCGGGGGGATCACAGATACGCAGTATTTT.

This sequence joins TRBV9 and TRBJ2-1, with TRBD2 identical over 10 bases. Germline V gene data show CDR1 as SGDLS and CDR2 as YYNGEE. The V and J ends lost 3 bases and 8 bases, in that order; junction bases with no gene match: 8. This CDR3 spans 15 amino acids. The CDR3 protein is CASSERTSGSDEQFF. In DNA, the CDR3 is TGTGCCAGCAGCGAGAGGACTAGCGGCAGCGATGAGCAGTTCTTC.

This chain joins TRBV9 and TRBJ2-1, with 8 nucleotides matching TRBD1. The CDR3 length is 17 residues. CDR1 and CDR2 from the germline V gene are SGDLS and YYNGEE. The J segment lost 3 bases and the V segment lost 1 base, leaving 9 bases of the junction unmatched. CDR3 in amino acids: CASSVSSRGQYYNEQFF. Written as DNA, the CDR3 is TGTGCCAGCAGCGTAAGTTCCAGGGGGCAGTACTACAATGAGCAGTTCTTC. Full variable domain (remainder filled in from reference TRBV9 and TRBJ2-1): DSGVTQTPKHLITATGQRVTLRCSPRSGDLSVYWYQQSLDQGLQFLIQYYNGEERAKGNILERFSAQQFPDLHSELNLSSLELGDSALYFCASSVSSRGQYYNEQFFGPGTRLTVL.

The gene calls are TRBV4-2 and TRBJ2-1; TRBD2 agrees at 11 bases. Germline CDR1 reads LGHNA; CDR2 reads YNFKEQ. V lost 0 bases to trimming and J lost 6 bases; unmatched junction nucleotides: 10. The CDR3 sequence is 18 residues long. DNA for the CDR3: TGTGCCAGCAGCCAAGACCTTTTAGCGGGGGGGCTCGGCAATGAGCAGTTCTTC. It codes for CASSQDLLAGGLGNEQFF.

Details on this clone: Other DNA sequences in the sample encode the same CDR3. This chain connects TRBV4-3 to TRBJ1-2; D is perhaps TRBD1 (5 bases). Trimming took 1 base from V and 7 from J, leaving 16 bases between them. The germline V gene encodes CDR1 LGHNA and CDR2 YSLEER. The CDR3 is 15 residues long. This chain's CDR3 is CASSQVLGGRGGYTF. DNA for the CDR3: TGCGCCAGCAGCCAAGTGTTGGGGGGTCGCGGTGGCTACACCTTC.

V is TRBV4-3 and J is TRBJ1-4; D is uncertain. The V end was cut by 1 base, the J end by 0 bases, with 9 bases between. The CDR3 spans 16 residues. CDR1 LGHNA and CDR2 YSLEER come from the germline V gene. The CDR3: CASSQGTVATNEKLFF. CDR3 DNA sequence: TGCGCCAGCAGCCAAGGAACAGTTGCAACTAATGAAAAACTGTTTTTT.

The chain recombines TRBV11-3 with TRBJ2-3; 7 bases match TRBD2. Trimming took 2 bases from V and 0 from J; bases not matched to a gene: 5. The CDR3 consists of 16 residues. Germline CDR1 reads SGHNT; CDR2 reads YENEEA. The chain's CDR3 is CASSLMGGSSTDTQYF. The CDR3 nucleotides are TGTGCCAGCAGCTTAATGGGGGGGTCTAGCACAGATACGCAGTATTTT. The whole variable domain, filled in from reference TRBV11-3 and TRBJ2-3, reads EAGVVQSPRYKIIEKKQPVAFWCNPISGHNTLYWYLQNLGQGPELLIRYENEEAVDDSQLPKDRFSAERLKGVDSTLKIQPAELGDSAVYLCASSLMGGSSTDTQYFGPGTRLTVL.

In nucleotides, the CDR3 is TGTGCCATCAGGGGGGAGGCGGAGAACACTGAAGCTTTCTTT. Its protein product is CAIRGEAENTEAFF. The chain recombines TRBV10-3 with TRBJ1-1; tentative D call: TRBD1 (5 bases). The CDR3 covers 14 residues. The V end lost 6 bases, the J end lost 1 base, and 12 bases lay between the germline ends. Germline assignment: CDR1 ENHRY and CDR2 SYGVKD.

The CDR3 is CASSPNPGTVYGYTF. Here the CDR3 DNA reads TGTGCCAGCAGCCCCAACCCCGGGACAGTATATGGCTACACCTTC. The chain uses TRBV9 and TRBJ1-2, with TRBD1 identical over 7 bases. Germline V CDR1 and CDR2: SGDLS, YYNGEE. Losses at the gene ends were 4 bases for V and 5 bases for J; bases not matched to a gene: 11. The CDR3 has 15 residues.

The genes are TRBV9 and TRBJ2-1, with 12 bases lining up with TRBD2. Germline V gives CDR1 SGDLS, CDR2 YYNGEE. The junction had 4 bases not matched to a gene; V was cut back by 0 bases and J by 9 bases. This CDR3 region has 15 residues. The CDR3 protein is CASSVDLAGGREQFF. In DNA, the CDR3 is TGTGCCAGCAGCGTAGATCTAGCGGGGGGGCGTGAGCAGTTCTTC. Based on the CDR3 plus reference TRBV9 and TRBJ2-1, the full variable domain is DSGVTQTPKHLITATGQRVTLRCSPRSGDLSVYWYQQSLDQGLQFLIQYYNGEERAKGNILERFSAQQFPDLHSELNLSSLELGDSALYFCASSVDLAGGREQFFGPGTRLTVL.

This rearrangement joins TRBV7-8 to TRBJ2-5; 8 bases align to TRBD2. In germline, CDR1 is SGHVS, CDR2 FQNEAQ. Trimming removed 5 bases from V and 5 bases from J; junction bases left unmatched: 10. This CDR3 is built from 15 residues. The CDR3 loop is CASSPELAAGETQYF. The DNA of the CDR3 is TGTGCCAGCAGCCCCGAACTAGCGGCAGGGGAGACCCAGTACTTC.

The V call is TRBV28, the J call TRBJ1-2; TRBD1 is a possible D gene (6 bases). Deletions cut 5 bases from V and 4 bases from J, with 14 bases between. Germline assignment: CDR1 MDHEN and CDR2 SYDVKM. The CDR3 contains 14 residues. The CDR3, as DNA: TGTGCCAGCAGTCTCAACCTAGGGGGCTATGGCTACACCTTC. Protein: CASSLNLGGYGYTF.

This chain connects TRBV5-1 to TRBJ1-2; the D gene is possibly TRBD1 (6 bases). The CDR3 is 14 residues long. Trimming pared 4 bases from V and 6 bases from J, leaving 16 bases between. CDR1 and CDR2 (germline): SGHRS, YFSETQ. CDR3 protein: CASSPYRVSDGYTF. As DNA, the CDR3 is TGCGCCAGCAGCCCGTACAGGGTTTCGGATGGCTACACCTTC.

The chain carries TRBV4-2 and TRBJ2-3; D gene unclear. The CDR3 runs 16 residues. The germline V gene has CDR1 LGHNA and CDR2 YNFKEQ. V dropped 0 bases and J dropped 0 bases, with 10 bases sitting between them. CDR3 sequence reads: CASSQESSVSTDTQYF. CDR3 coding DNA: TGTGCCAGCAGCCAAGAATCCAGTGTTAGCACAGATACGCAGTATTTT.

The chain has TRBV7-2 and TRBJ2-2; 10 bases agree with TRBD2. The CDR3 spans 16 residues. CDR1 and CDR2 (germline): SGHTA, FQGNSA. V lost 7 bases, J lost 4 bases, and 9 bases stayed unmatched. CDR3 protein: CASIVSGGASTGELFF. For the CDR3, the DNA is TGTGCCAGCATCGTGAGCGGGGGGGCGAGCACCGGGGAGCTGTTTTTT.

The chain uses TRBV27 and TRBJ2-3; D is ambiguous. From germline, CDR1 is MNHEY and CDR2 SMNVEV (reference sequence). The CDR3 totals 14 residues. Trimming removed 3 bases from V and 2 bases from J, with 9 bases in between. DNA for the CDR3: TGTGCCAGCAGTTTGTGGGCAGTCACAGATACGCAGTATTTT. It is translated as CASSLWAVTDTQYF.

The chain couples TRBV5-6 to TRBJ1-5, with 10 nucleotides matching TRBD1. With 4 bases clipped from V and 3 bases from J, the junction kept 10 bases outside the gene matches. The CDR3 runs to 17 residues. Per the germline V gene, CDR1 is SGHDT and CDR2 is YYEEEE. This CDR3 is CASSLGWDRGPNQPQHF. CDR3 DNA sequence: TGTGCCAGCAGCCTAGGTTGGGACAGGGGCCCCAATCAGCCCCAGCATTTT. The whole variable domain, remainder taken from reference TRBV5-6 and TRBJ1-5, is DAGVTQSPTHLIKTRGQQVTLRCSPKSGHDTVSWYQQALGQGPQFIFQYYEEEERQRGNFPDRFSGHQFPNYSSELNVNALLLGDSALYLCASSLGWDRGPNQPQHFGDGTRLSIL.

This clone appeared a single time. The CDR3 DNA reads TGTGCCAGCAGCTTTGGACAGGGGGGCTATGGCTACACCTTC. Protein sequence: CASSFGQGGYGYTF. V gene TRBV7-2 combines with J gene TRBJ1-2; 10 positions match TRBD1. This CDR3 has 14 amino acids. Trimming took 3 bases from V and 4 from J; bases not matched to a gene: 2. Germline V gives CDR1 SGHTA, CDR2 FQGNSA.

This clone showed up just a few times. This sample includes further DNA sequences coding for the same CDR3. CDR3: CAITGAYSSYNSPLHF. In DNA, the CDR3 is TGTGCCATCACGGGAGCTTATAGCTCCTATAATTCACCCCTCCACTTT. The V and J genes are TRBV10-3 and TRBJ1-6, with unresolved D. The CDR3 contains 16 residues. The germline V gene has CDR1 ENHRY and CDR2 SYGVKD. Trimming shortened V by 7 bases and J by 0 bases, and 13 bases separated the two germline ends.

This clone was counted a single time. The CDR3: CASSWTSGGAGDTQYF. The CDR3 DNA follows: TGCGCCAGCAGCTGGACTAGCGGGGGGGCGGGGGATACGCAGTATTTT. The chain links TRBV5-1 to TRBJ2-3; 15 nucleotides line up with TRBD2. The germline CDR1 and CDR2 sequences are SGHRS and YFSETQ. The CDR3 has 16 residues. The V and J ends lost 3 bases and 6 bases, in that order; junction bases with no gene match: 5.

This chain connects TRBV13 to TRBJ2-5; 9 bases map to TRBD2. There are 16 residues in the CDR3. V trimming: 1 base; J trimming: 4 bases; junction bases outside the gene matches: 7. The V gene's germline CDR1 is PRHDT and CDR2 FYEKMQ (reference sequence). The CDR3 DNA reads as TGTGCCAGCAGCTTAGAAGGCGGGGGGGATGCAGAGACCCAGTACTTC. Encoded protein: CASSLEGGGDAETQYF.